This TCR beta chain was retrieved from a study of shared clonotypes between healthy human individuals. Study results and limitations: Measured sharing among donors was expected to vary with sequencing depth.

This CDR3 comprises 15 residues. V shed 7 bases, J shed 0 bases, and the junction held 6 bases outside the gene matches. CDR1 is MDHEN and CDR2 is SYDVKM in the germline V gene. The data were produced by immunoSEQ multiplex PCR, yet TCRdb's version contains in-frame clones alone and is incomplete. The sample has about 2.4 million clones, around 94% seen once. With respect to this clone: Its target is not known.

Naive CD45RA+ and memory CD45RA-negative subsets were split from CD4+ cells. The receptor comes from a man between 18 and 35 years old in good health. The genes are TRBV28 and TRBJ1-5; the match to TRBD1 covers 7 bases. The sequencing input was naive CD4+ T cells sorted from blood. The sample's subset: CD45RA+ positively selected. The CDR3 bases are TGTGCCAGCACCCCTCAGGGGGGTAGCAATCAGCCCCAGCATTTT. This gives the protein CASTPQGGSNQPQHF.